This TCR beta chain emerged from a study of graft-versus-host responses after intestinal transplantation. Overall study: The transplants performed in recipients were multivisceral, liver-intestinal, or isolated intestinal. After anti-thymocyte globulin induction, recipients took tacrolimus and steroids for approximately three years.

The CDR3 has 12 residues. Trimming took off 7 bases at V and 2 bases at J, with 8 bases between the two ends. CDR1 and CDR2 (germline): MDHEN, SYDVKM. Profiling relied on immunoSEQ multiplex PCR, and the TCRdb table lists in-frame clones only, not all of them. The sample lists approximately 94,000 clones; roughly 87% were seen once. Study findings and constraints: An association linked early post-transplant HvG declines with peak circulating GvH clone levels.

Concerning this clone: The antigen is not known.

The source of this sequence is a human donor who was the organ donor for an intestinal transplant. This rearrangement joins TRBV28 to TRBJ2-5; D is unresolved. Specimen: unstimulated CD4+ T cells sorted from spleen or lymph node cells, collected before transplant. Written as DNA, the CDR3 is TGTGCCAGCAAGAAGCCACAAGAGACCCAGTACTTC. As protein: CASKKPQETQYF.